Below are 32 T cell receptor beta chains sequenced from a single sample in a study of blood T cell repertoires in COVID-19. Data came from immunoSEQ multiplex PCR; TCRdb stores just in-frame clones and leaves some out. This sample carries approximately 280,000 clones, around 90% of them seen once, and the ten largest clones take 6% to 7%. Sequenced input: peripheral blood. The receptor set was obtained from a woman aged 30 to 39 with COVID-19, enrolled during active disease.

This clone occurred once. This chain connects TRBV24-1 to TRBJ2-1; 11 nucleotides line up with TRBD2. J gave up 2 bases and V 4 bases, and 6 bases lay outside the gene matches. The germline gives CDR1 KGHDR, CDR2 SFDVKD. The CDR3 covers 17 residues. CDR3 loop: CATSDPLAGGTYNEQFF. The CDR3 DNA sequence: TGTGCCACCAGTGACCCCCTAGCGGGAGGAACCTACAATGAGCAGTTCTTC.

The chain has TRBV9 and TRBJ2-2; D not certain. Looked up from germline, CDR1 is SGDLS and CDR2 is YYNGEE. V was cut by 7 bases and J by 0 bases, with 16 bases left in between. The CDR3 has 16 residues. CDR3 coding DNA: TGTGCCAGCGGTCTCTGGCAGGCCGCGAACACCGGGGAGCTGTTTTTT. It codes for CASGLWQAANTGELFF.

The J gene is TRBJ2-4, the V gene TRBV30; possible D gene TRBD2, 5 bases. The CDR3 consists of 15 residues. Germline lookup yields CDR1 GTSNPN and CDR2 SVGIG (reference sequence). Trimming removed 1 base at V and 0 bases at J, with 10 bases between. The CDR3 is CAWSEGGLAKNIQYF. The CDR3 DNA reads TGTGCCTGGAGTGAAGGAGGACTAGCCAAAAACATTCAGTACTTC.

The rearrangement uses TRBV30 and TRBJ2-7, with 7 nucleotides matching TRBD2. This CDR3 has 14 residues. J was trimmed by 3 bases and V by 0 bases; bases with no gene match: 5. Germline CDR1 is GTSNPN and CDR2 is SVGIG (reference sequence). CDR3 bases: TGTGCCTGGAGTGTACGACTAGCTGGCTACGAGCAGTACTTC. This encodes CAWSVRLAGYEQYF.

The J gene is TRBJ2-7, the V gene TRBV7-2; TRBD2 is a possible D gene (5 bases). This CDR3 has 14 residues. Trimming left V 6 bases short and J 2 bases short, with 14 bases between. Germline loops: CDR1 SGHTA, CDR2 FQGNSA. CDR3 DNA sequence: TGTGCCAGCAGGTTGGGAACGGGAACCTACGAGCAGTACTTC. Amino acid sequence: CASRLGTGTYEQYF.

The CDR3 region is CASSLASGVSGNTIYF. In DNA, the CDR3 is TGCGCCAGCAGCTTGGCGTCAGGGGTGTCCGGAAACACCATATATTTT. The chain carries TRBV5-1 and TRBJ1-3, with D perhaps matching TRBD1 (6 bases). Trimming stripped 0 bases from V and 4 bases from J, with 14 bases between. The CDR3 has 16 amino acids. Germline values: CDR1 SGHRS, CDR2 YFSETQ.

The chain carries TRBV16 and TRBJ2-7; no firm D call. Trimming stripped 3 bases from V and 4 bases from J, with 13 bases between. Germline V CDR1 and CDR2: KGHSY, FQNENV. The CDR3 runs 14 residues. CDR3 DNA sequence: TGTGCCAGCAGCCACACGTTCGCGTCTTACGAGCAGTACTTC. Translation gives CASSHTFASYEQYF.

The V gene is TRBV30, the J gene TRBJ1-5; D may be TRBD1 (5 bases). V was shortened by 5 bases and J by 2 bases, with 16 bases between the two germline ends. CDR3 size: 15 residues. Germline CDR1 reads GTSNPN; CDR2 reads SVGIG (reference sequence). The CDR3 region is CAWGRQTMGNQPQHF. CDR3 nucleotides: TGTGCCTGGGGCCGACAGACGATGGGCAATCAGCCCCAGCATTTT. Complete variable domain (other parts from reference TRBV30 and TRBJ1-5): SQTIHQWPATLVQPVGSPLSLECTVEGTSNPNLYWYRQAAGRGLQLLFYSVGIGQISSEVPQNLSASRPQDRQFILSSKKLLLSDSGFYLCAWGRQTMGNQPQHFGDGTRLSIL.

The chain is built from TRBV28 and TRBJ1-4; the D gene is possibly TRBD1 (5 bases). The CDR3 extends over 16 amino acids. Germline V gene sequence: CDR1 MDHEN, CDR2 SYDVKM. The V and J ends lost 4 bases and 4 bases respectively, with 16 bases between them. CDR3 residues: CASSSLLDSINEKLFF. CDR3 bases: TGTGCCAGCAGTTCCCTCCTCGACAGTATTAATGAAAAACTGTTTTTT.

The CDR3 nucleotides are TGCGCCAGCAGCCCGTTAACTAGCCGTTCCTACGAGCAGTACTTC. Translation gives CASSPLTSRSYEQYF. The chain combines TRBV5-1 with TRBJ2-7; D might be TRBD2 (6 bases). Germline CDR1 and CDR2: SGHRS and YFSETQ. V lost 4 bases, J lost 1 base, and 15 bases lay in between. The CDR3 is 15 amino acids.

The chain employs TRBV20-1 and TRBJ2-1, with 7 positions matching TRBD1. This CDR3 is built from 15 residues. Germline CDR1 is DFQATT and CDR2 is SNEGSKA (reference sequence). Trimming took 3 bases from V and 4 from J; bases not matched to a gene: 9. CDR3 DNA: TGCAGTGCTAGTTTTTTGACAGGGAGATACAATGAGCAGTTCTTC. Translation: CSASFLTGRYNEQFF.

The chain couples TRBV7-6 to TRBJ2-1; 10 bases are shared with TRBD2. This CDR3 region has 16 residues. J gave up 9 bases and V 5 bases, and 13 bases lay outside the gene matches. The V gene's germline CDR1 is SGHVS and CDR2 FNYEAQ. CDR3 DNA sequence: TGTGCCAGCAGCGCGGCTAGCGGGAGATTGGGGGGTGAGCAGTTCTTC. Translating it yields CASSAASGRLGGEQFF.

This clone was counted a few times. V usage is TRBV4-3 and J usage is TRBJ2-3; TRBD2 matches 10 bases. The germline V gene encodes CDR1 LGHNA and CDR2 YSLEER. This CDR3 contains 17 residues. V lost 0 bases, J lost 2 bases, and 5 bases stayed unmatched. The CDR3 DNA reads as TGCGCCAGCAGCCAAGAACCAGCGGGAGGGCCCACAGATACGCAGTATTTT. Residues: CASSQEPAGGPTDTQYF.

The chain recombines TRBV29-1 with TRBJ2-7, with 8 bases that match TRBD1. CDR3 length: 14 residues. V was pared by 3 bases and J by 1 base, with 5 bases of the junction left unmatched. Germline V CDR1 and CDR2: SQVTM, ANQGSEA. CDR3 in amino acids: CSVEGGQGSYEQYF. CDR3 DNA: TGCAGCGTTGAGGGTGGACAGGGTTCCTACGAGCAGTACTTC.

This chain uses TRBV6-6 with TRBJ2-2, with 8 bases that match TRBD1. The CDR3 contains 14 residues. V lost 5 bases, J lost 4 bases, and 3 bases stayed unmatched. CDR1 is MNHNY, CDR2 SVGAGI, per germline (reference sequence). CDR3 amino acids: CASSITGGTGELFF. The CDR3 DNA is TGTGCCAGCAGTATAACAGGGGGCACCGGGGAGCTGTTTTTT.

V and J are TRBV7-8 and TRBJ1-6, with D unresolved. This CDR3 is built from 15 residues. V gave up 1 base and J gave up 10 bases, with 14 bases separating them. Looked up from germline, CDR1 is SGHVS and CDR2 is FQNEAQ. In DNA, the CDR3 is TGTGCCAGCAGCTTAGGGTTCGGCGCGGAATCACCCCTCCACTTT. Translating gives CASSLGFGAESPLHF.

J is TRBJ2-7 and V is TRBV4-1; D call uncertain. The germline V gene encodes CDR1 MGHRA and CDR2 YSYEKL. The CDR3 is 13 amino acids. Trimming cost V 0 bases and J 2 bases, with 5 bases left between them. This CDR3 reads CASSQDYPYEQYF. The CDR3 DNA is TGCGCCAGCAGCCAAGACTACCCCTACGAGCAGTACTTC.

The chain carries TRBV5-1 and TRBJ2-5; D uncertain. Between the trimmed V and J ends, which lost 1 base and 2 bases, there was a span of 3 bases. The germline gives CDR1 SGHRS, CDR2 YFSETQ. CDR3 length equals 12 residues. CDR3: CASSLTQETQYF. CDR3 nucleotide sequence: TGCGCCAGCAGCTTGACTCAAGAGACCCAGTACTTC.

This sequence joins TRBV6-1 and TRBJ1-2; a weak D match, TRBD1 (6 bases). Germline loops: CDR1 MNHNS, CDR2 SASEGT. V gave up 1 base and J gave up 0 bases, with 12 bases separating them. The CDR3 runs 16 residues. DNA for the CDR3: TGTGCCAGCAGTGAAGGTTTCAGGGACACTAACTATGGCTACACCTTC. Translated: CASSEGFRDTNYGYTF.

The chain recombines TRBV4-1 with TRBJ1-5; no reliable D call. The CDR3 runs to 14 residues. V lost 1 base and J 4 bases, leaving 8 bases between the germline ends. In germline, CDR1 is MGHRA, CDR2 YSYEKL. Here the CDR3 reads CASSQAAENQPQHF. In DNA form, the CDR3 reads TGCGCCAGCAGCCAAGCGGCGGAAAATCAGCCCCAGCATTTT.

The CDR3 here is CASSSPDRVDNEQFF. The CDR3 DNA follows: TGTGCCAGCAGCTCCCCGGACAGGGTGGACAATGAGCAGTTCTTC. The chain links TRBV7-9 to TRBJ2-1; 8 positions agree with TRBD1. Germline loops: CDR1 SEHNR, CDR2 FQNEAQ (reference sequence). The junction had 7 bases not matched to a gene; V was cut back by 4 bases and J by 5 bases. The CDR3 totals 15 residues.

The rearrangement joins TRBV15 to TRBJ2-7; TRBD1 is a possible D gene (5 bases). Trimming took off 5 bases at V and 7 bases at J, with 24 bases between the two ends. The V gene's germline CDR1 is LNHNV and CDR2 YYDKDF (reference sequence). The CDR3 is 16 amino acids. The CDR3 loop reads CATSETRAALLGEQYF. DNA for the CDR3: TGTGCCACCAGCGAGACCAGGGCTGCCCTTCTGGGAGAGCAGTACTTC.

DNA for the CDR3: TGTGCCAGCAGTGAGGCCAGGGGGCGAACCGGGGAGCTGTTTTTT. It specifies CASSEARGRTGELFF. The chain combines TRBV2 with TRBJ2-2; 8 nucleotides line up with TRBD1. V lost 3 bases and J lost 5; bases outside the gene matches: 5. The CDR3 has 15 amino acids. Germline V gene sequence: CDR1 SNHLY, CDR2 FYNNEI.

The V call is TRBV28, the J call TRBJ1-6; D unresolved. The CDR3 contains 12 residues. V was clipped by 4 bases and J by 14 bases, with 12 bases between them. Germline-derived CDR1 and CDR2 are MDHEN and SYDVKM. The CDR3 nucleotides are TGTGCCAGCAGTTCCCGGGGAAGGACCCTCCACTTT. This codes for CASSSRGRTLHF.

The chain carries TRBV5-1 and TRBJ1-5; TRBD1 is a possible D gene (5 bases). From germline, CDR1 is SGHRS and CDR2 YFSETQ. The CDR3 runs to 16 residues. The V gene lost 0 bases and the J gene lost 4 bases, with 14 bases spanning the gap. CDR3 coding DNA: TGCGCCAGCAGCTTGGGGGGCGCGTCGAATAATCAGCCCCAGCATTTT. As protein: CASSLGGASNNQPQHF.

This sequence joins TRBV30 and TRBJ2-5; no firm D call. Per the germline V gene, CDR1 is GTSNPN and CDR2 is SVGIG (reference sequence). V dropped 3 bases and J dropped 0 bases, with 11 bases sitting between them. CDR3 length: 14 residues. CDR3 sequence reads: CAWRVPRHQETQYF. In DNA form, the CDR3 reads TGTGCCTGGAGGGTTCCGAGGCACCAAGAGACCCAGTACTTC.

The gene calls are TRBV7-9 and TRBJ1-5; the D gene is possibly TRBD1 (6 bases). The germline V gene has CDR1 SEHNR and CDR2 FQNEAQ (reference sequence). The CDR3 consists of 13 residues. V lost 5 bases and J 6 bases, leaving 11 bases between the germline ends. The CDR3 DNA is TGTGCCAGCAGCCTACAGGGAAGTCAGCCCCAGCATTTT. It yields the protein CASSLQGSQPQHF.

The CDR3 region is CATSRGNGYTF. The CDR3 bases are TGTGCCACCAGTCGGGGGAATGGCTACACCTTC. V usage is TRBV24-1 and J usage is TRBJ1-2, with D maybe TRBD1 (5 bases). The germline CDR1 and CDR2 sequences are KGHDR and SFDVKD. The CDR3 length is 11 residues. Trimming left V 6 bases short and J 6 bases short, with 7 bases between.

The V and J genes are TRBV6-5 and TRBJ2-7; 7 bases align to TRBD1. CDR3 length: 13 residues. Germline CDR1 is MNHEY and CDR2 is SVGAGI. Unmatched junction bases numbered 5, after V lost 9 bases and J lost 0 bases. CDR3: CASKGQPSYEQYF. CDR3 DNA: TGTGCCAGTAAGGGACAGCCCTCCTACGAGCAGTACTTC.

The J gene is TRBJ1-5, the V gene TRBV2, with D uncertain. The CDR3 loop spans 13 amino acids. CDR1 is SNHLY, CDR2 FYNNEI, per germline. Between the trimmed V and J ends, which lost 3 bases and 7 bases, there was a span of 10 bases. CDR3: CASSDEGEQPQHF. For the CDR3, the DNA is TGTGCCAGCAGTGACGAGGGTGAGCAGCCCCAGCATTTT.

The CDR3 sequence: CASSYFGTGVYEQYF. In DNA form, the CDR3 reads TGTGCCAGCAGTTACTTCGGGACAGGGGTCTACGAGCAGTACTTC. The chain uses TRBV6-5 and TRBJ2-7; 10 nucleotides agree with TRBD1. The junction had 3 bases not matched to a gene; V was cut back by 1 base and J by 3 bases. Germline CDR1 MNHEY, CDR2 SVGAGI. The CDR3 loop spans 15 amino acids.

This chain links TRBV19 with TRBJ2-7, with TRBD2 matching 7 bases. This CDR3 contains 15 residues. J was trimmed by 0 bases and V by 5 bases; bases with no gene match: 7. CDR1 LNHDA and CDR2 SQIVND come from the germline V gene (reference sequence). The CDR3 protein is CASSETSASSYEQYF. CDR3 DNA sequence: TGTGCCAGTAGTGAAACTAGCGCGAGCTCCTACGAGCAGTACTTC. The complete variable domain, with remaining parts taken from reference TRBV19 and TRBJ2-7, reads DGGITQSPKYLFRKEGQNVTLSCEQNLNHDAMYWYRQDPGQGLRLIYYSQIVNDFQKGDIAEGYSVSREKKESFPLTVTSAQKNPTAFYLCASSETSASSYEQYFGPGTRLTVT.